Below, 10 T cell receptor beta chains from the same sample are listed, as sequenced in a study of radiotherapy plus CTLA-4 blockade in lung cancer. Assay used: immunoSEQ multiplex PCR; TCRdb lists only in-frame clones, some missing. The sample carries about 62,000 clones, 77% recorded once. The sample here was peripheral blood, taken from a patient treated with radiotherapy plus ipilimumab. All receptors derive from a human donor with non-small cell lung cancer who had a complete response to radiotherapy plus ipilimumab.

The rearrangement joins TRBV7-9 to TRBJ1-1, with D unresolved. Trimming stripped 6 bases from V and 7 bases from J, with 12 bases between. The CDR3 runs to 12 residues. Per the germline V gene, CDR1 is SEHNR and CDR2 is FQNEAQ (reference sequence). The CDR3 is CASRPTAGEAFF. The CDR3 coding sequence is TGTGCCAGCAGACCCACCGCCGGTGAAGCTTTCTTT.

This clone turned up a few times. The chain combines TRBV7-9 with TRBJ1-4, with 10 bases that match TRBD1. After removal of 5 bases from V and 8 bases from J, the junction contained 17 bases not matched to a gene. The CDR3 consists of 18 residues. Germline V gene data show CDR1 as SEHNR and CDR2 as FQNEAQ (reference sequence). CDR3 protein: CASSPARRDRGDREKLFF. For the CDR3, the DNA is TGTGCCAGCAGCCCGGCGAGGCGGGACAGGGGCGACAGAGAAAAACTGTTTTTT. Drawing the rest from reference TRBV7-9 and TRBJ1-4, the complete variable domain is DTGVSQNPRHKITKRGQNVTFRCDPISEHNRLYWYRQTLGQGPEFLTYFQNEAQLEKSRLLSDRFSAERPKGSFSTLEIQRTEQGDSAMYLCASSPARRDRGDREKLFFGSGTQLSVL.

CDR3 protein: CASSITGGELFF. Written as DNA, the CDR3 is TGTGCCAGCAGCATCACGGGGGGGGAGCTGTTTTTT. The chain carries TRBV7-2 and TRBJ2-2; a possible D gene is TRBD2 (5 bases). This CDR3 spans 12 amino acids. Germline V gives CDR1 SGHTA, CDR2 FQGNSA. V lost 5 bases and J 8 bases, leaving 9 bases between the germline ends.

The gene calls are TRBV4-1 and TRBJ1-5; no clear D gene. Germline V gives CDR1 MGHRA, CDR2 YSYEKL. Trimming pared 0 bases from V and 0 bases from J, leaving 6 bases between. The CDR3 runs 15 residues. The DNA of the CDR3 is TGCGCCAGCAGCCAAGATCAAGATAGCAATCAGCCCCAGCATTTT. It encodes CASSQDQDSNQPQHF.

CDR3: CASSPGLQVYNEQFF. For the CDR3, the DNA is TGTGCCAGCTCCCCAGGCCTACAGGTTTACAATGAGCAGTTCTTC. The V gene is TRBV18, the J gene TRBJ2-1; tentatively, D is TRBD1 (5 bases). The germline CDR1 and CDR2 sequences are KGHSH and LQKENI. Trimming stripped 6 bases from V and 4 bases from J, with 16 bases between. This CDR3 comprises 15 residues.

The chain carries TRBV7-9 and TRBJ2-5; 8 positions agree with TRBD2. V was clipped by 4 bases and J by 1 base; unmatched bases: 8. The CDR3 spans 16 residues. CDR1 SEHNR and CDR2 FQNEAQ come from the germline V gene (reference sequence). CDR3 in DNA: TGTGCCAGCAGCTCTGATAGCGGGACTGTCCAAGAGACCCAGTACTTC. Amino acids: CASSSDSGTVQETQYF.

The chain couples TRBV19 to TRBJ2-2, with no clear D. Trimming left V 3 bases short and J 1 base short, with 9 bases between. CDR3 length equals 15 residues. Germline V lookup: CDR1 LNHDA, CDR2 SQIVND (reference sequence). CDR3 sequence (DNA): TGTGCCAGTAGTATCTTAGCAGGGAACACCGGGGAGCTGTTTTTT. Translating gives CASSILAGNTGELFF. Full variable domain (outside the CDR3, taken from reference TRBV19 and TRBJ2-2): DGGITQSPKYLFRKEGQNVTLSCEQNLNHDAMYWYRQDPGQGLRLIYYSQIVNDFQKGDIAEGYSVSREKKESFPLTVTSAQKNPTAFYLCASSILAGNTGELFFGEGSRLTVL.

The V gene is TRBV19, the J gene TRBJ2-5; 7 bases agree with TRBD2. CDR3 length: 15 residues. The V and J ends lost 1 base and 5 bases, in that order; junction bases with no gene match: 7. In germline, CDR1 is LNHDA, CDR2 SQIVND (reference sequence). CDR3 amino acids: CASSIGGGGGETQYF. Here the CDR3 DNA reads TGTGCCAGTAGTATAGGCGGCGGGGGAGGGGAGACCCAGTACTTC.

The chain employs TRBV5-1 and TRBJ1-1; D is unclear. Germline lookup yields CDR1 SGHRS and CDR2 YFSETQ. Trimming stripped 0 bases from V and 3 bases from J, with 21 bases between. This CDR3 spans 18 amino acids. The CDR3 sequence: CASSLGFLVMAGDTEAFF. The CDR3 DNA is TGCGCCAGCAGCTTGGGGTTCTTGGTGATGGCCGGGGACACTGAAGCTTTCTTT.

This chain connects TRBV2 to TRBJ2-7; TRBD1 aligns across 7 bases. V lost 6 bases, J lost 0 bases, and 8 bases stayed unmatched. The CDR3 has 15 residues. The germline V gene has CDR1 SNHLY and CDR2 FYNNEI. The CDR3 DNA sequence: TGTGCCAGCAGGGCGCTAGGACAGGACTCCTACGAGCAGTACGTC. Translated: CASRALGQDSYEQYV.